These 10 T cell receptor beta chains came from one sample sequenced in a study of T cell clones after liver transplantation. TCRdb's table, derived via immunoSEQ multiplex PCR, lists solely in-frame clones and lacks some. The sample includes fewer than 80,000 clones, around four fifths of them seen just once. This material consisted of CD4+ T cells from blood, taken about 50 months after liver transplant. Receptors originate from a human patient who received a liver transplant. Part of the T cells may come from the graft donor.

V and J are TRBV5-1 and TRBJ1-1; 10 nucleotides agree with TRBD1. Unmatched junction bases numbered 10, after V lost 2 bases and J lost 0 bases. The germline V gene encodes CDR1 SGHRS and CDR2 YFSETQ. The CDR3 totals 18 residues. The CDR3 DNA sequence: TGCGCCAGCAGCTTAACGGGACAGGGGCGCTTTTTGAACACTGAAGCTTTCTTT. This encodes CASSLTGQGRFLNTEAFF.

The V gene is TRBV4-3, the J gene TRBJ2-7, with D uncertain. Germline V gene data show CDR1 as LGHNA and CDR2 as YSLEER. The CDR3 spans 15 residues. Trimming removed 0 bases at V and 1 base at J, with 10 bases between. Written as DNA, the CDR3 is TGCGCCAGCAGCCAAGAGGGTGGCAGGTCCTACGAGCAGTACTTC. Translation: CASSQEGGRSYEQYF.

J is TRBJ1-5 and V is TRBV11-1; D remains unclear. The CDR3 consists of 13 residues. Germline CDR1 SGHAT, CDR2 FQDESV (reference sequence). The germline V and J ends were trimmed by 4 bases and 3 bases, with 7 bases remaining between them. For the CDR3, the DNA is TGTGCCAGCAGCTCCGCTCCCAATCAGCCCCAGCATTTT. Its protein product is CASSSAPNQPQHF. Based on the CDR3 plus reference TRBV11-1 and TRBJ1-5, the full variable domain is EAEVAQSPRYKITEKSQAVAFWCDPISGHATLYWYRQILGQGPELLVQFQDESVVDDSQLPKDRFSAERLKGVDSTLKIQPAELGDSAMYLCASSSAPNQPQHFGDGTRLSIL.

This clone was seen only once. The chain uses TRBV5-1 and TRBJ1-3; 7 nucleotides align to TRBD1. The germline V gene has CDR1 SGHRS and CDR2 YFSETQ. The junction had 8 bases not matched to a gene; V was cut back by 5 bases and J by 0 bases. CDR3 size: 16 residues. DNA of the CDR3: TGCGCCAGCAGGAGGGGGCAGGGGTCCTCTGGAAACACCATATATTTT. This encodes CASRRGQGSSGNTIYF. Looking up the rest from reference TRBV5-1 and TRBJ1-3 gives the full variable domain: KAGVTQTPRYLIKTRGQQVTLSCSPISGHRSVSWYQQTPGQGLQFLFEYFSETQRNKGNFPGRFSGRQFSNSRSEMNVSTLELGDSALYLCASRRGQGSSGNTIYFGEGSWLTVV.

This rearrangement joins TRBV10-3 to TRBJ2-7; D is uncertain. Germline CDR1 and CDR2: ENHRY and SYGVKD. The CDR3 is made up of 12 amino acids. V gave up 0 bases and J gave up 2 bases, with 2 bases separating them. The CDR3 coding sequence is TGTGCCATCAGTGAGTCGACCTACGAGCAGTACTTC. It is translated as CAISESTYEQYF.

The chain recombines TRBV7-3 with TRBJ2-2, with 7 positions matching TRBD1. V shed 5 bases, J shed 7 bases, and the junction held 7 bases outside the gene matches. The germline gives CDR1 SGHTA, CDR2 FQGTGA. The CDR3 totals 14 residues. The CDR3 sequence is CASSPDRVRGELFF. DNA for the CDR3: TGTGCCAGCAGCCCTGACAGGGTGCGCGGGGAGCTGTTTTTT.

The sample holds a few counts of this clone. At one of its ends the junction is not consistent with the germline gene, which may arise from a read error. The gene calls are TRBV2 and TRBJ2-5; D not certain. Germline lookup yields CDR1 SNHLY and CDR2 FYNNEI. The CDR3 loop spans 11 amino acids. The CDR3 DNA reads TGTGCCAGCAGAGAGCAAGGGACCCAGTACTTC. Encoded protein: CASREQGTQYF.

This clone appeared a few times. This chain connects TRBV14 to TRBJ1-2; D is uncertain. Germline CDR1 is SGHDN and CDR2 is FVKESK. CDR3 length: 16 residues. Trimming took off 0 bases at V and 6 bases at J, with 17 bases between the two ends. This CDR3 reads CASSQDYRGLSDGYTF. The CDR3, as DNA: TGTGCCAGCAGCCAAGATTACCGAGGACTGAGTGATGGCTACACCTTC.

The chain is built from TRBV19 and TRBJ1-1; D is unclear. Looked up from germline, CDR1 is LNHDA and CDR2 is SQIVND (reference sequence). The length of the CDR3 is 11 residues. V was clipped by 7 bases and J by 6 bases, with 9 bases between them. CDR3 bases: TGTGCCAGTATTCGGTCCGCTGAAGCTTTCTTT. Protein sequence: CASIRSAEAFF. The complete variable domain, with remaining parts taken from reference TRBV19 and TRBJ1-1, reads DGGITQSPKYLFRKEGQNVTLSCEQNLNHDAMYWYRQDPGQGLRLIYYSQIVNDFQKGDIAEGYSVSREKKESFPLTVTSAQKNPTAFYLCASIRSAEAFFGQGTRLTVV.

J is TRBJ2-4 and V is TRBV4-3, with 10 nucleotides matching TRBD2. CDR3 length: 14 residues. Germline V gives CDR1 LGHNA, CDR2 YSLEER. The V segment lost 4 bases and the J segment 8 bases; nucleotides outside the gene matches: 5. The chain's CDR3 is CASSPSGSKDIQYF. CDR3 nucleotides: TGCGCCAGCAGCCCTAGCGGGAGCAAGGACATTCAGTACTTC.